These T cell receptor beta chains were read from a single sample in a study of blood T cell repertoires in COVID-19. This table comes from immunoSEQ multiplex PCR, and its TCRdb copy is limited to in-frame clones, with some not included. The sample has 150,000 or so clones; 82% are singletons. Sample: PBMCs or T cells enriched from blood (not recorded which). These receptors were collected from a man between 60 and 70 years old who had recovered from COVID-19. Both conserved end residues are part of each CDR3. The D gene is left open where the match is weak. Rows give clone size only sometimes, using once, few, many, or a class for an expanded clone.

cdr3_length: 13; d_call: .; clone_size: many; j_call: TRBJ1-5; v_call: TRBV12-3/TRBV12-4; cdr3_nt: TGTGCCAGCAGTTTAAGCAGGGCTCAGCCCCAGCATTTT; cdr3_aa: CASSLSRAQPQHF
cdr3_length: 14; d_call: .; clone_size: few; j_call: TRBJ1-2; v_call: TRBV6-5; cdr3_nt: TGTGCCAGCAGACCTCGGCAGGGCACCTATGGCTACACCTTC; cdr3_aa: CASRPRQGTYGYTF
cdr3_length: 17; d_call: TRBD1; clone_size: .; j_call: TRBJ1-1; v_call: TRBV6-1; cdr3_nt: TGTGCCAGCAGTGAACACGACCGGGACAGATGGAACACTGAAGCTTTCTTT; cdr3_aa: CASSEHDRDRWNTEAFF
cdr3_length: 16; d_call: TRBD1; clone_size: .; j_call: TRBJ2-1; v_call: TRBV9; cdr3_nt: TGTGCCAGCAGCGCCCCGGGACAGGGGTCCTACAATGAGCAGTTCTTC; cdr3_aa: CASSAPGQGSYNEQFF
cdr3_length: 13; d_call: TRBD1; clone_size: .; j_call: TRBJ2-4; v_call: TRBV19; cdr3_nt: TGTGCCAGTACTGGGACAGGGGGAAACATTCAGTACTTC; cdr3_aa: CASTGTGGNIQYF
cdr3_length: 12; d_call: .; clone_size: many; j_call: TRBJ1-6; v_call: TRBV6-5; cdr3_nt: TGTGCCAGCAGCTCAGATAATTCACCCCTCCACTTT; cdr3_aa: CASSSDNSPLHF
cdr3_length: 14; d_call: .; clone_size: once; j_call: TRBJ1-1; v_call: TRBV15; cdr3_nt: TGTGCCACCAGCAGTCAGAGGCAGAACACTGAAGCTTTCTTT; cdr3_aa: CATSSQRQNTEAFF
cdr3_length: 15; d_call: TRBD2; clone_size: .; j_call: TRBJ2-3; v_call: TRBV28; cdr3_nt: TGTGCCAGCAGTTCCGATGCGGGAGATCGAGATACGCAGTATTTT; cdr3_aa: CASSSDAGDRDTQYF
cdr3_length: 15; d_call: .; clone_size: once; j_call: TRBJ1-2; v_call: TRBV4-2; cdr3_nt: TGTGCCAGCAGCCAGGGGTGGGGCTCTAACTATGGCTACACCTTC; cdr3_aa: CASSQGWGSNYGYTF
cdr3_length: 14; d_call: .; clone_size: .; j_call: TRBJ2-5; v_call: TRBV30; cdr3_nt: TGTGCCTGGAGTGATCTTCGGGGGGCAGAGACCCAGTACTTC; cdr3_aa: CAWSDLRGAETQYF
cdr3_length: 17; d_call: .; clone_size: .; j_call: TRBJ2-1; v_call: TRBV7-3; cdr3_nt: TGTGCCAGCAGCTTAAACCCTGGACAAAGCTCCTACAATGAGCAGTTCTTC; cdr3_aa: CASSLNPGQSSYNEQFF
cdr3_length: 14; d_call: TRBD1; clone_size: .; j_call: TRBJ1-2; v_call: TRBV5-4; cdr3_nt: TGTGCCAGCAGCGTGAGTCAGGGGGCGCCGGGCTACACCTTC; cdr3_aa: CASSVSQGAPGYTF
cdr3_length: 12; d_call: .; clone_size: .; j_call: TRBJ2-3; v_call: TRBV30; cdr3_nt: TGTGCCTGGGGGAAGACAGGCGACACGCAGTATTTT; cdr3_aa: CAWGKTGDTQYF
cdr3_length: 16; d_call: TRBD1; clone_size: .; j_call: TRBJ1-3; v_call: TRBV7-6; cdr3_nt: TGTGCCAGCAGCCACGGACAGGGCAACTCTGGAAACACCATATATTTT; cdr3_aa: CASSHGQGNSGNTIYF
cdr3_length: 11; d_call: .; clone_size: few; j_call: TRBJ2-1; v_call: TRBV6-5; cdr3_nt: TGTGCCAGCAGTCAAAACAATGAGCAGTTCTTC; cdr3_aa: CASSQNNEQFF
cdr3_length: 15; d_call: .; clone_size: .; j_call: TRBJ2-7; v_call: TRBV7-2; cdr3_nt: TGTGCCAGCAGCCCGACCCCAGGGGGAGGCTACGAGCAGTACTTC; cdr3_aa: CASSPTPGGGYEQYF
cdr3_length: 14; d_call: .; clone_size: once; j_call: TRBJ1-1; v_call: TRBV5-1; cdr3_nt: TGCGCCAGCAGCCCAAGGTGGGGAGGGGCTGAAGCTTTCTTT; cdr3_aa: CASSPRWGGAEAFF
cdr3_length: 12; d_call: .; clone_size: .; j_call: TRBJ1-6; v_call: TRBV3-1/TRBV3-2; cdr3_nt: TGTGCCAGCAGCCAAGTATCCTCACCCCTCCACTTT; cdr3_aa: CASSQVSSPLHF
cdr3_length: 15; d_call: TRBD1; clone_size: .; j_call: TRBJ2-1; v_call: TRBV30; cdr3_nt: TGTGCCTGGAGTGGCCGGGACAGGGGGTTCGTTGAGCAGTTCTTC; cdr3_aa: CAWSGRDRGFVEQFF
cdr3_length: 15; d_call: .; clone_size: .; j_call: TRBJ1-5; v_call: TRBV6-5; cdr3_nt: TGTGCCAGCAGTTCCTTCGGGGAGAGCAATCAGCCCCAGCATTTT; cdr3_aa: CASSSFGESNQPQHF
cdr3_length: 15; d_call: .; clone_size: .; j_call: TRBJ2-1; v_call: TRBV27; cdr3_nt: TGTGCCAGCAGTCCCACTTTGTATAGGAGGGATGAGCAGTTCTTC; cdr3_aa: CASSPTLYRRDEQFF
cdr3_length: 14; d_call: TRBD1; clone_size: .; j_call: TRBJ2-3; v_call: TRBV5-4; cdr3_nt: TGTGCCAGCAGCTTGATCAGGGGGCCAGATACGCAGTATTTT; cdr3_aa: CASSLIRGPDTQYF
cdr3_length: 14; d_call: .; clone_size: .; j_call: TRBJ1-5; v_call: TRBV2; cdr3_nt: TGTGCCAGCCGCAAAGACCCAGGGGTTCAGCCCCAGCATTTT; cdr3_aa: CASRKDPGVQPQHF
cdr3_length: 15; d_call: TRBD2; clone_size: .; j_call: TRBJ2-7; v_call: TRBV9; cdr3_nt: TGTGCCAGCAGCTTTTCAGCGGGAGGCCCTACAGAGCAGTACTTC; cdr3_aa: CASSFSAGGPTEQYF
cdr3_length: 16; d_call: .; clone_size: .; j_call: TRBJ1-1; v_call: TRBV10-3; cdr3_nt: TGTGCCATCAGTGGAACAGTCGGCCAGGGAAACACTGAAGCTTTCTTT; cdr3_aa: CAISGTVGQGNTEAFF
cdr3_length: 16; d_call: TRBD1; clone_size: few; j_call: TRBJ1-4; v_call: TRBV19; cdr3_nt: TGTGCCACCAAAGCGGACGGGACAGCAACTAATGAAAAACTGTTTTTT; cdr3_aa: CATKADGTATNEKLFF
cdr3_length: 16; d_call: TRBD2; clone_size: .; j_call: TRBJ2-5; v_call: TRBV7-2; cdr3_nt: TGTGCCAGCAGCCCCGGGGGGGACATACAGCAAGAGACCCAGTACTTC; cdr3_aa: CASSPGGDIQQETQYF
cdr3_length: 15; d_call: .; clone_size: few; j_call: TRBJ1-5; v_call: TRBV28; cdr3_nt: TGTGCCAGCAGACGCCCCGGGGTAGGGAATCAGCCCCAGCATTTT; cdr3_aa: CASRRPGVGNQPQHF
cdr3_length: 15; d_call: TRBD1; clone_size: .; j_call: TRBJ1-4; v_call: TRBV6-1; cdr3_nt: TGTGCCAGCAGTGGAAGACAGGGGGCTGGTGAAAAACTGTTTTTT; cdr3_aa: CASSGRQGAGEKLFF
cdr3_length: 15; d_call: TRBD1; clone_size: .; j_call: TRBJ1-6; v_call: TRBV10-3; cdr3_nt: TGTGCCGTATCCGGGACAGGATTTAATAATTCACCCCTCCACTTT; cdr3_aa: CAVSGTGFNNSPLHF
cdr3_length: 15; d_call: TRBD2; clone_size: .; j_call: TRBJ2-5; v_call: TRBV27; cdr3_nt: TGTGCCAGCAGTTTAGGGGCTAGCGGGGGTGAGACCCAGTACTTC; cdr3_aa: CASSLGASGGETQYF
cdr3_length: 15; d_call: TRBD1; clone_size: once; j_call: TRBJ1-1; v_call: TRBV19; cdr3_nt: TGTGCCAGTAGTATAGGATCAGGGGGAGGTACTGAAGCTTTCTTT; cdr3_aa: CASSIGSGGGTEAFF
cdr3_length: 14; d_call: .; clone_size: .; j_call: TRBJ2-3; v_call: TRBV7-9; cdr3_nt: TGTGCCAGCAGCTTATCTGTTACTACAGATACGCAGTATTTT; cdr3_aa: CASSLSVTTDTQYF
cdr3_length: 18; d_call: TRBD2; clone_size: once; j_call: TRBJ2-1; v_call: TRBV11-3; cdr3_nt: TGTGCCAGCAGCCAGGAGCCTTTTAGCGGGAGCCCCTACAATGAGCAGTTCTTC; cdr3_aa: CASSQEPFSGSPYNEQFF
cdr3_length: 17; d_call: TRBD1; clone_size: few; j_call: TRBJ2-5; v_call: TRBV7-8; cdr3_nt: TGTGCCAGCAGCTTAGCGTTCTCCTCCGGGACAGGGGGTTCCCAGTACTTC; cdr3_aa: CASSLAFSSGTGGSQYF
cdr3_length: 14; d_call: .; clone_size: once; j_call: TRBJ2-1; v_call: TRBV14; cdr3_nt: TGTGCCAGCAGCCAAGCCAGTTACTACAATGAGCAGTTCTTC; cdr3_aa: CASSQASYYNEQFF
cdr3_length: 18; d_call: .; clone_size: .; j_call: TRBJ2-6; v_call: TRBV6-2/TRBV6-3; cdr3_nt: TGTGCCAGCAGCCCACAACAGGGAAGGGACTCTGGGGCCAACGTCCTGACTTTC; cdr3_aa: CASSPQQGRDSGANVLTF
cdr3_length: 15; d_call: TRBD1; clone_size: .; j_call: TRBJ2-7; v_call: TRBV25-1; cdr3_nt: TGTGCCAGCCCTACTCCTCTGGACAGGTTCATGAAGCAGTACTTC; cdr3_aa: CASPTPLDRFMKQYF
cdr3_length: 16; d_call: TRBD2; clone_size: .; j_call: TRBJ2-2; v_call: TRBV9; cdr3_nt: TGTGCCAGCAGCGTAGGGGCTAGCGGGAACACCGGGGAGCTGTTTTTT; cdr3_aa: CASSVGASGNTGELFF
cdr3_length: 16; d_call: TRBD1; clone_size: .; j_call: TRBJ2-7; v_call: TRBV19; cdr3_nt: TGTGCCAGTAGTATTATCCCGGGACAGGGCCTCGACGAGCAGTACTTC; cdr3_aa: CASSIIPGQGLDEQYF